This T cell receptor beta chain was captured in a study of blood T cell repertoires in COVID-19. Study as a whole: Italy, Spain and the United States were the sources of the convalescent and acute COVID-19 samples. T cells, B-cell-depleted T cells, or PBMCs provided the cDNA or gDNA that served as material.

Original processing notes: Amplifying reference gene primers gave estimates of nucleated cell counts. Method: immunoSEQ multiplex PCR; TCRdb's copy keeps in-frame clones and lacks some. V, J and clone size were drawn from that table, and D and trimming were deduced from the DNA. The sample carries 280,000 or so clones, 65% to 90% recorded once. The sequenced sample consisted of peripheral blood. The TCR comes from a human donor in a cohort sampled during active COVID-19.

The CDR3 DNA is TGTGCCAGCAGCCCTCAGGGGTTTAAGGTTAATGGCTACACCTTC. Protein product: CASSPQGFKVNGYTF. The rearrangement uses TRBV3-1 (or the pseudogene TRBV3-2) and TRBJ1-2, with D maybe TRBD1 (6 bases). The CDR3 spans 15 residues. The V end lost 4 bases, the J end lost 6 bases, and 18 bases lay between the germline ends. Germline assignment: CDR1 LGHDT and CDR2 YNNKEL (reference sequence).